This section outlines one T cell receptor beta chain sequence together with its context. This clonotype was seen at least ten times. Its cognate antigen has yet to be identified. Per-base quality was not reported, and no clone a single base away is much larger than it. These data belong to a study of molecular identifiers for immune sequencing clone quantification listed by TCRdb under 2018. At the level of the whole study: In a replicate experiment, RNA from around 20,000 or 100,000 naive CD8 T cells was split into five aliquots, four of which were sequenced. This methods study used CD8 T cells to benchmark TCR RNA copy counting and molecular-identifier clustering-based TCR repertoire sequencing (MIDCIRS).

The library was produced with PCR. Sequencing was carried out with a NextSeq 500. Bulk TCR libraries were made following a previously described method, with the TCR primers given in Table S5. Purification of total RNA was performed with the Qiagen AllPrep DNA/RNA kit. Before analysis, reads from multiple sequencing runs of one library were combined. On the authors' methods: Reads were retained only if the reads had an exact TCR constant sequence, and the retained reads were trimmed to 150 nt and grouped according to their 12-nt molecular barcodes. Reads in each barcode group were sub-clustered using a 15% Levenshtein threshold, and a quality-weighted consensus sequence was built for each RNA molecule. Non-functional sequences were removed, as were lower-count sequences one edit away from another. Based on a fit of two negative binomial distributions, barcode sub-clusters having less than 20% of the maximum read count were discarded. TCRdb took the public reads, trimmed them with fastp at Q25, ran MiXCR for clone calling and kept in-frame beta chains. Identical CDR3 proteins give one entry, which carries the most common genes and DNA. The V and J calls were determined by TCRdb, not by the authors. Here the sample has under 800,000 distinct CDR3 sequences; roughly 27% occur a single time. Roughly 0.83% of the sample is taken by the ten largest.

Naive CD8 T cell libraries were made from roughly 21,000 to 960,000 sorted cells using 10%, 30% or 50% of purified RNA. Naive CD8 T cells, defined as CD8+CD4-CCR7+CD45RA+, were FACS-sorted into RLT Plus buffer on a BD FACSAria II. To test detection sensitivity, Jurkat RNA equal to approximately 10 TCR copies was added to samples of about 17,000-1,100,000 naive CD8 T cells. Enrichment of CD8 T cells was done with RosetteSep CD8+ T Cell Enrichment Cocktail plus Ficoll-Paque, and ACK red cell lysis came afterward. General study outcomes and caveats: Modeling indicated roughly 3.3 TCR RNA copies recovered per cell, compared with 7.5 to 10 by digital PCR, which implies a capture efficiency of around 30%. Highly expanded clone sizes could be underestimated if identical TCR molecules share a barcode. Spiked-in Jurkat TCR RNA equal to a single cell's worth was reported to be detectable even within 1,100,000 naive CD8 T cells. The naive libraries included spiked-in Jurkat TCR RNA (10 copies' worth), and this RNA is not part of the donor repertoire. When barcode sub-clustering was omitted, TCR diversity was inflated by chimeric consensus sequences, with chimeras reaching as high as 47%. In CMV-specific effector cells, clones with more than 20 RNA copies contained over 99% of molecules, whereas in naive cells such clones contained under 1% of molecules.

There are 13 amino acids in the CDR3, from cysteine to phenylalanine inclusive. Only the CDR3 DNA stays, 39 bases, in frame from base 1. The germline V gene (reference sequence) yields DFQATT for CDR1 and SNEGSKA for CDR2. At the junction V is shortened by 4 bases and J by 2 bases, with 12 bases in between. Sequenced input: naive CD8+ T cells from blood, with Jurkat cell RNA spiked in. The cell subset or site label, as the study defines it: FACS-sorted CD8+CD4-CCR7+CD45RA+ naive T cells. Recombination linked TRBV20-1 to TRBJ2-7; the D gene assignment is ambiguous. The clonotype comes from a human donor in good health. Some libraries in this study had Jurkat cell RNA spiked in. The sequenced DNA is TGCAGTGCTATCGGACCGAAGGCCTACGAGCAGTACTTC. Translation gives CSAIGPKAYEQYF.